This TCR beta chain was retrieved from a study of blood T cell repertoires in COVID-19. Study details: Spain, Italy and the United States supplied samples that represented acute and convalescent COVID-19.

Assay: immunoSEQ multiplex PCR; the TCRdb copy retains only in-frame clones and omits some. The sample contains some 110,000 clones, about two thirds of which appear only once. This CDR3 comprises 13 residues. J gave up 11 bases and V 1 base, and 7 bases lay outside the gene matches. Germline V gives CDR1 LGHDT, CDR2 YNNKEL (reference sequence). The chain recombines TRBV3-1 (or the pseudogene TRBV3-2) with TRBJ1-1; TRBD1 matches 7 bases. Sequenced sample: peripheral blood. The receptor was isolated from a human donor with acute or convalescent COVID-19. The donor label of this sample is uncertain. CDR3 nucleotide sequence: TGTGCCAGCAGCCAAGGACAGGGCCTGGGCGCTTTCTTT. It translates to CASSQGQGLGAFF.